One and the same sample provided the 14 T cell receptor beta chains below, sequenced in a study of blood T cell repertoires in COVID-19. The method was immunoSEQ multiplex PCR; TCRdb's version includes in-frame clones alone and lacks a portion of them. The sample has about 420,000 clones; roughly 89% are singletons. The source material was peripheral blood. The receptor set was obtained from a man aged 18 to 30 with COVID-19, enrolled during active disease.

The rearrangement uses TRBV5-5 and TRBJ2-7; maybe TRBD2 (6 bases). Per germline, CDR1 SGHKS and CDR2 YYEKEE (reference sequence). The CDR3 totals 13 residues. Trimming removed 2 bases from V and 9 bases from J, with 15 bases in between. The CDR3 region is CASSFARESWQYF. CDR3 in DNA: TGTGCCAGCAGCTTTGCGCGGGAAAGTTGGCAGTACTTC.

This chain joins TRBV11-2 and TRBJ2-1; TRBD2 matches at 10 bases. This CDR3 region has 15 residues. V was clipped by 5 bases and J by 5 bases; unmatched bases: 6. In germline, CDR1 is SGHAT, CDR2 FQNNGV. CDR3 protein: CASSPRTSGNNEQFF. For the CDR3, the DNA is TGTGCCAGCAGCCCACGGACTAGCGGAAACAATGAGCAGTTCTTC.

The chain carries TRBV2 and TRBJ1-2; unclear D gene. The germline V gene encodes CDR1 SNHLY and CDR2 FYNNEI. The CDR3 runs to 11 residues. V lost 6 bases and J 10 bases, leaving 12 bases between the germline ends. The CDR3 coding sequence is TGTGCCAGCAGGATATTGACTTCCTACACCTTC. The encoded protein is CASRILTSYTF. The variable domain in full, completed from reference TRBV2 and TRBJ1-2, reads EPEVTQTPSHQVTQMGQEVILRCVPISNHLYFYWYRQILGQKVEFLVSFYNNEISEKSEIFDDQFSVERPDGSNFTLKIRSTKLEDSAMYFCASRILTSYTFGSGTRLTVV.

This rearrangement joins TRBV30 to TRBJ2-1; 7 nucleotides align to TRBD2. Germline CDR1 GTSNPN, CDR2 SVGIG (reference sequence). CDR3 size: 13 residues. Trimming at V came to 5 bases and at J to 8 bases, leaving 9 bases not matched to a gene. The CDR3 bases are TGTGCCTGGGAGCGGGGTTTCAGGTATGAGCAGTTCTTC. The encoded protein is CAWERGFRYEQFF.

The chain carries TRBV7-9 and TRBJ2-7, with 10 positions matching TRBD2. In germline, CDR1 is SEHNR, CDR2 FQNEAQ (reference sequence). This CDR3 spans 14 amino acids. Losses at the gene ends were 5 bases for V and 6 bases for J; bases not matched to a gene: 7. The CDR3 DNA reads as TGTGCCAGCAGCCCGAGCGGGAGGGGAGGCGAGCAGTACTTC. It specifies CASSPSGRGGEQYF.

The chain couples TRBV6-5 to TRBJ2-1; 9 bases line up with TRBD1. The CDR3 has 15 amino acids. In germline, CDR1 is MNHEY, CDR2 SVGAGI. V shed 2 bases, J shed 3 bases, and the junction held 2 bases outside the gene matches. DNA of the CDR3: TGTGCCAGCAGTTACGACAGGGGGAGCTACAATGAGCAGTTCTTC. It translates to CASSYDRGSYNEQFF.

In nucleotides, the CDR3 is TGTGCCGGCGGGACAGGGGCGGAGATTTATGGCTACACCTTC. Translating it yields CAGGTGAEIYGYTF. The chain employs TRBV5-4 and TRBJ1-2, with 10 bases fitting TRBD1. The CDR3 covers 14 residues. V lost 10 bases and J lost 5; bases outside the gene matches: 11. The V gene's germline CDR1 is SGHNT and CDR2 YYREEE (reference sequence).

The rearrangement uses TRBV7-9 and TRBJ2-2; D possibly corresponds to TRBD2 (6 bases). CDR1 and CDR2 (germline): SEHNR, FQNEAQ (reference sequence). Trimming took off 6 bases at V and 1 base at J, with 12 bases between the two ends. The CDR3 has 15 amino acids. CDR3 nucleotides: TGTGCCAGCAGGTTAAGGCGGGAGAACACCGGGGAGCTGTTTTTT. Its translation is CASRLRRENTGELFF.

This clone appeared a single time. The chain recombines TRBV7-2 with TRBJ1-1; unclear D gene. CDR3 length equals 13 residues. Germline V gene sequence: CDR1 SGHTA, CDR2 FQGNSA. V dropped 5 bases and J dropped 5 bases, with 12 bases sitting between them. This CDR3 is CASSLEELTEAFF. CDR3 sequence (DNA): TGTGCCAGCAGCCTTGAGGAGCTGACTGAAGCTTTCTTT.

The chain uses TRBV6-5 and TRBJ2-5; 9 nucleotides align to TRBD2. The CDR3 contains 14 residues. Trimming removed 0 bases from V and 5 bases from J; junction bases left unmatched: 1. The germline V gene encodes CDR1 MNHEY and CDR2 SVGAGI. CDR3 nucleotides: TGTGCCAGCAGTTACTCTAGCGGGGGTGAGACCCAGTACTTC. Its protein product is CASSYSSGGETQYF.

The chain has TRBV13 and TRBJ2-1, with D tentatively TRBD2 (6 bases). The CDR3 is 15 amino acids. Germline loops: CDR1 PRHDT, CDR2 FYEKMQ (reference sequence). Trimming cost V 0 bases and J 7 bases, with 13 bases left between them. CDR3 DNA sequence: TGTGCCAGCAGCTTAGGGACGGGAGTAGGGAATGAGCAGTTCTTC. As protein: CASSLGTGVGNEQFF.

This rearrangement joins TRBV3-1 (or the pseudogene TRBV3-2) to TRBJ1-2, with D tentatively TRBD1 (6 bases). Germline CDR1 LGHDT, CDR2 YNNKEL (reference sequence). The ends were cut back, 2 bases at V and 8 bases at J, with 15 bases in the middle. There are 14 residues in the CDR3. CDR3 in DNA: TGTGCCAGCAGCCAAAGGCCCACAGGGCCCGGCTACACCTTC. Encoded protein: CASSQRPTGPGYTF.

The rearrangement links TRBV13 to TRBJ2-1, with 8 bases aligning to TRBD2. CDR3 length: 14 amino acids. Germline V CDR1 and CDR2: PRHDT, FYEKMQ (reference sequence). V lost 1 base to trimming and J lost 8 bases; unmatched junction nucleotides: 4. The CDR3 nucleotides are TGTGCCAGCAGCTTAGCACTAGCGGTCGATGAGCAGTTCTTC. Its protein product is CASSLALAVDEQFF.

J is TRBJ1-5 and V is TRBV19; maybe TRBD1 (5 bases). The germline V gene has CDR1 LNHDA and CDR2 SQIVND (reference sequence). V was shortened by 5 bases and J by 0 bases, with 8 bases between the two germline ends. The CDR3 covers 14 residues. CDR3 nucleotides: TGTGCCAGTAGTGGGGCAGGTAGCAATCAGCCCCAGCATTTT. Translated: CASSGAGSNQPQHF.